These T cell receptor beta chains were read from a single sample in a study of CD8+ T cells in alopecia areata. The assay was immunoSEQ multiplex PCR, and TCRdb's table has in-frame clones only and misses some. The data contain 150,000 or so clones, 75% to 90% of them singletons. This material consisted of CD8+ T cells sorted from blood, taken at week 0. The receptors come from a human donor with alopecia areata. Each CDR3 is given with its conserved first and last residue. The D gene is left open where the match is weak. Clone size, where shown, is once, few, many, or a class for clones that have expanded.

j_call | d_call | clone_size | v_call | cdr3_nt | cdr3_aa
TRBJ2-1 | TRBD2 | NA | TRBV4-2 | TGTGCCAGCAGCCAGGAAACTAGCGGGGTTTACAATGAGCAGTTCTTC | CASSQETSGVYNEQFF
TRBJ2-1 | NA | once | TRBV4-1 | TGCGCCAGCAGCCAAGGGGGCGGGGGACACGACAATGAGCAGTTCTTC | CASSQGGGGHDNEQFF
TRBJ2-2 | NA | few | TRBV27 | TGTGCCAGCGGAGTGAACACCGGGGAGCTGTTTTTT | CASGVNTGELFF
TRBJ2-3 | NA | NA | TRBV7-3 | TGTGCCAGCAGTTACGAAGGGGCACAAACAGATACGCAGTATTTT | CASSYEGAQTDTQYF
TRBJ1-5 | TRBD1 | NA | TRBV27 | TGTGCCAGCAGCCCCGCGACAGGGAATAGCAATCAGCCCCAGCATTTT | CASSPATGNSNQPQHF
TRBJ2-1 | NA | NA | TRBV15 | TGTGCCACCAGCAGAGACGCAGGGCTGGATTACAATGAGCAGTTCTTC | CATSRDAGLDYNEQFF
TRBJ2-7 | NA | NA | TRBV7-9 | TGTGCCAGCAGCCCGGACGGTTACGAGCAGTACTTC | CASSPDGYEQYF
TRBJ1-2 | TRBD1 | NA | TRBV7-3 | TGTGCCAGCAGCAGGGGACAGGGTAACTATGGCTACACCTTC | CASSRGQGNYGYTF
TRBJ2-7 | NA | NA | TRBV6-4 | TGTGCCAGCAGCGTCAACGGGGGCTACGAGCAGTACTTC | CASSVNGGYEQYF
TRBJ2-7 | TRBD2 | NA | TRBV6-5 | TGTGCCAGCAGTTGGACTAGCGGAACCTACGAGCAGTACTTC | CASSWTSGTYEQYF
TRBJ2-3 | NA | NA | TRBV27 | TGTGCCACCTCCCTCGATAGCACAGATACGCAGTATTTT | CATSLDSTDTQYF
TRBJ2-3 | TRBD2 | NA | TRBV5-4 | TGTGCCAGCAGCTTAGGGACTAGCGGGGGGGCAGAAGATACGCAGTATTTT | CASSLGTSGGAEDTQYF
TRBJ2-7 | NA | NA | TRBV5-6 | TGTGCCAGCAGCTTGGCCCGAGCCTACGAGCAGTACTTC | CASSLARAYEQYF
TRBJ2-2 | NA | once | TRBV4-1 | TGCGCCAGCAGCCAAGAATTGGACACCGGGGAGCTGTTTTTT | CASSQELDTGELFF
TRBJ1-1 | NA | few | TRBV5-1 | TGCGCCAGCAGCCCGTTTCGAGACTCTGACACTGAAGCTTTCTTT | CASSPFRDSDTEAFF
TRBJ1-1 | NA | NA | TRBV6-5 | TGTGCCAGCAGTTACGGTAGTTCCTTTCCTGCTGAAGCTTTCTTT | CASSYGSSFPAEAFF
TRBJ2-7 | NA | NA | TRBV29-1 | TGCAGCGTTGAGTCCGACAGTACCTACGAGCAGTACTTC | CSVESDSTYEQYF
TRBJ2-7 | TRBD1 | NA | TRBV27 | TGTGCCAGCAGTTTGGGAACAGGGGGTTCCTACGAGCAGTACTTC | CASSLGTGGSYEQYF
TRBJ1-1 | NA | NA | TRBV6-1 | TGTGCCAGCAGTGACGTCCATATGAACACTGAAGCTTTCTTT | CASSDVHMNTEAFF
TRBJ2-1 | TRBD1 | NA | TRBV27 | TGTGCCAGCAGAGTAGGGACAGCGTCATACAATGAGCAGTTCTTC | CASRVGTASYNEQFF
TRBJ2-7 | NA | NA | TRBV29-1 | TGCAGCGTTGAGATCCCGGGGAGTGCATCTTTCGAGCAGTACTTC | CSVEIPGSASFEQYF
TRBJ1-1 | NA | NA | TRBV9 | TGTGCCAGCAGCGTAGGGGGGGATACTGAAGCTTTCTTT | CASSVGGDTEAFF
TRBJ1-2 | TRBD1 | NA | TRBV27 | TGTGCCAGCAGTTTGGGACAGGCTTTGGGTGGCTACACCTTC | CASSLGQALGGYTF
TRBJ2-1 | TRBD2 | NA | TRBV10-2 | TGCGCCAGCAGTGAGTCGCAAACTAGCGGATACAATGAGCAGTTCTTC | CASSESQTSGYNEQFF
TRBJ1-1 | NA | NA | TRBV5-5 | TGTGCCAGCAGCTTGGCCAAAGGGCAGCTTGAAGCTTTCTTT | CASSLAKGQLEAFF
TRBJ2-7 | TRBD1 | NA | TRBV4-1 | TGCGCCAGCAGCCACGGCGGGACAGGGAACCCCTACGAGCAGTACTTC | CASSHGGTGNPYEQYF
TRBJ1-3 | NA | NA | TRBV25-1 | TGTGCCAGCAGTGACCCGGGAACTGGAAACACCATATATTTT | CASSDPGTGNTIYF
TRBJ2-2 | NA | few | TRBV30 | TGTGCCTGGAACCCAGGCGGGGAGCTGTTTTTT | CAWNPGGELFF
TRBJ1-1 | NA | NA | TRBV18 | TGTGCCAGCTCACCTGATGGGTGGACTGAAGCTTTCTTT | CASSPDGWTEAFF
TRBJ1-2 | NA | NA | TRBV6-6 | TGTGCCAGCGCCGTCAACTATGGCTACACCTTC | CASAVNYGYTF
TRBJ2-3 | TRBD2 | once | TRBV5-1 | TGCGCCAGCAGCCTCTCAAGCGGGGGGCGCACAGATACGCAGTATTTT | CASSLSSGGRTDTQYF
TRBJ2-2 | NA | NA | TRBV27 | TGTGCCAGCAGTTCCTCCCTCCCTTACAACGGCGGGGAGCTGTTTTTT | CASSSSLPYNGGELFF
TRBJ2-5 | TRBD2 | once | TRBV27 | TGTGCCAGCAGGATAGCGGGGGGGAGGGAGACCCAGTACTTC | CASRIAGGRETQYF